Below are 13 T cell receptor beta chains sequenced from a single sample in a study of CD8+CD57+ T cells in acquired aplastic anemia (dated by TCRdb to the late 2010s). The sample was run on an Illumina HiSeq 2000. TCR beta VDJ combination and CDR3 sequence profiling used genomic DNA as the template. TCRdb reprocessed the public reads (quality trimming at Q25 with fastp, clone calling with MiXCR) and kept in-frame beta chains. Identical CDR3 protein sequences are pooled into one entry, listed with their most common genes and DNA. This sample holds about 180,000 distinct CDR3 sequences; 40% to 55% were observed only once. Approximately 2.9% of the sample is in the top ten clones. Sequenced material: sorted CD4+, CD8+, or CD8+CD57+ T cells (not recorded which) from PBMCs. These receptors all come from a human donor in good health.

CDR3 bases: TGCAGTGCTAGAGCTGCCAGCCTTAGAGGCGAGCAGTACTTC. The encoded protein is CSARAASLRGEQYF. This chain joins TRBV20-1 and TRBJ2-7; D is uncertain. V lost 1 base, J lost 6 bases, and 16 bases lay in between. The V gene's germline CDR1 is DFQATT and CDR2 SNEGSKA (reference sequence). The CDR3 runs to 14 residues.

J is TRBJ2-3 and V is TRBV3-1, with 11 bases fitting TRBD2. Germline V gives CDR1 LGHDT, CDR2 YNNKEL (reference sequence). After removal of 3 bases from V and 2 bases from J, the junction contained 10 bases not matched to a gene. The CDR3 is 18 amino acids. The CDR3 coding sequence is TGTGCCAGCAGCCAGTTCCTAATTAGCGGGAGGGCCACAGATACGCAGTATTTT. Its translation is CASSQFLISGRATDTQYF.

This chain links TRBV7-8 with TRBJ1-4; no reliable D call. The CDR3 is 13 residues long. Germline-derived CDR1 and CDR2 are SGHVS and FQNEAQ. Trimming pared 3 bases from V and 7 bases from J, leaving 9 bases between. CDR3 loop: CASSLGLSEKLFF. Written as DNA, the CDR3 is TGTGCCAGCAGCTTGGGATTGAGTGAAAAACTGTTTTTT.

This clonotype showed up just a few times. The J gene is TRBJ1-1, the V gene TRBV2; 9 nucleotides agree with TRBD1. This CDR3 contains 13 residues. V shed 6 bases, J shed 8 bases, and the junction held 7 bases outside the gene matches. Germline CDR1 reads SNHLY; CDR2 reads FYNNEI. The CDR3 DNA reads TGTGCCAGCAGCCTACCGGGGACAGGGGAAGCTTTCTTT. This translates into CASSLPGTGEAFF.

J is TRBJ2-1 and V is TRBV6-2 or TRBV6-3; 10 bases fit TRBD2. The trim removed 0 bases at V and 4 bases at J, leaving 3 bases unmatched. CDR1 and CDR2 from the germline V gene are MNHEY and SVGEGT. This CDR3 comprises 16 residues. The CDR3 sequence is CASSYSPSGGYNEQFF. CDR3 bases: TGTGCCAGCAGTTACTCGCCTAGCGGGGGATACAATGAGCAGTTCTTC.

This clonotype was recorded many times. This chain links TRBV19 with TRBJ2-7; 8 positions agree with TRBD1. CDR3 size: 15 residues. Unmatched junction bases numbered 7, after V lost 3 bases and J lost 3 bases. Germline lookup yields CDR1 LNHDA and CDR2 SQIVND (reference sequence). Written as DNA, the CDR3 is TGTGCCAGTAGTATGGGAGGACAGGGCCTCTACGAGCAGTACTTC. Amino acid sequence: CASSMGGQGLYEQYF. Based on the CDR3 plus reference TRBV19 and TRBJ2-7, the full variable domain is DGGITQSPKYLFRKEGQNVTLSCEQNLNHDAMYWYRQDPGQGLRLIYYSQIVNDFQKGDIAEGYSVSREKKESFPLTVTSAQKNPTAFYLCASSMGGQGLYEQYFGPGTRLTVT.

This clonotype was picked up a small number of times. This rearrangement joins TRBV7-2 to TRBJ1-2; no clear D. CDR3 length equals 12 residues. Germline loops: CDR1 SGHTA, CDR2 FQGNSA. V was shortened by 4 bases and J by 5 bases, with 8 bases between the two germline ends. The CDR3 DNA sequence: TGTGCCAGCAGCTACGACGGATATGGCTACACCTTC. It yields the protein CASSYDGYGYTF.

The V and J genes are TRBV29-1 and TRBJ2-5; D tentatively reads TRBD1 or TRBD2 (5 bases each). This CDR3 comprises 14 residues. V lost 3 bases and J lost 3, with 14 bases in between. Germline CDR1 is SQVTM and CDR2 is ANQGSEA. CDR3 loop: CSVDPRDGEETQYF. The CDR3 DNA reads TGCAGCGTTGATCCCCGGGACGGAGAAGAGACCCAGTACTTC.

Remarks on this clonotype: A read error may be the cause here, since a much bigger clone is one base away. The chain uses TRBV30 and TRBJ2-3; TRBD1 aligns across 7 bases. The CDR3 has 13 residues. The germline V gene encodes CDR1 GTSNPN and CDR2 SVGIG (reference sequence). V lost 3 bases, J lost 8 bases, and 8 bases stayed unmatched. The CDR3 protein is CAWRAQGLCTQYF. Written as DNA, the CDR3 is TGTGCCTGGAGAGCACAGGGGTTATGTACGCAGTATTTT. Together with reference TRBV30 and TRBJ2-3, the CDR3 gives the full variable domain: SQTIHQWPATLVQPVGSPLSLECTVEGTSNPNLYWYRQAAGRGLQLLFYSVGIGQISSEVPQNLSASRPQDRQFILSSKKLLLSDSGFYLCAWRAQGLCTQYFGPGTRLTVL.

There are many counts of this clonotype. The V and J genes are TRBV6-1 and TRBJ2-1; 7 bases line up with TRBD2. The CDR3 totals 15 residues. With V trimmed by 6 bases and J by 1 base, 6 bases remained unmatched. Germline V lookup: CDR1 MNHNS, CDR2 SASEGT. In nucleotides, the CDR3 is TGTGCCAGCAGCCCTGCGGGACTATCCTACAATGAGCAGTTCTTC. Translation: CASSPAGLSYNEQFF.

This chain connects TRBV29-1 to TRBJ1-3; no definite D call. The V end lost 4 bases, the J end lost 4 bases, and 8 bases lay between the germline ends. The V gene's germline CDR1 is SQVTM and CDR2 ANQGSEA. The CDR3 runs to 12 residues. CDR3 coding DNA: TGCAGCGTTGGAGACGGAGGAAACACCATATATTTT. Translating gives CSVGDGGNTIYF. The complete variable domain, with remaining parts taken from reference TRBV29-1 and TRBJ1-3, reads SAVISQKPSRDICQRGTSLTIQCQVDSQVTMMFWYRQQPGQSLTLIATANQGSEATYESGFVIDKFPISRPNLTFSTLTVSNMSPEDSSIYLCSVGDGGNTIYFGEGSWLTVV.

The chain couples TRBV5-4 to TRBJ2-1, with 8 nucleotides matching TRBD1. Unmatched junction bases numbered 3, after V lost 1 base and J lost 6 bases. Germline-derived CDR1 and CDR2 are SGHNT and YYREEE (reference sequence). The CDR3 is 14 residues long. CDR3 nucleotide sequence: TGTGCCAGCAGCTTGCAGGGGGCGAGCAATGAGCAGTTCTTC. Its translation is CASSLQGASNEQFF.

The table lists this clonotype with a few counts. Given a much more abundant clone one base away, this may be a read error. This chain joins TRBV29-1 and TRBJ2-7, with D maybe TRBD1 (6 bases). Trimming cost V 0 bases and J 6 bases, with 18 bases left between them. The CDR3 has 15 amino acids. Per germline, CDR1 SQVTM and CDR2 ANQGSEA. DNA of the CDR3: TGCAGCGTTGAAGAAGGGGCAGGGGAAGGAGGCGAGCAGTACTTC. Translation: CSVEEGAGEGGEQYF.